The clone carrying this T cell receptor (beta chain) appeared many times. Its antigen is currently unknown. This record belongs to a study of CD8 T cells in ankylosing spondylitis. Preparation of TCR beta libraries was done by quantitative 5'-RACE with molecular barcodes. TCRdb reprocessed the 5' RACE reads with MiXCR, giving one entry per CDR3 protein. The sample carries some 130,000 distinct CDR3 sequences, approximately 7.3% recorded once. V was shortened by 6 bases and J by 2 bases, with 5 bases between the two germline ends. The CDR3 is 13 amino acids. Germline V gives CDR1 MNHEY, CDR2 SMNVEV (reference sequence). Findings and caveats of the study: Ankylosing spondylitis blood appeared to be characterized by a TCR beta motif of eight highly homologous variants.

This clonotype originated in a female donor with ankylosing spondylitis or in good health (not recorded which). This chain links TRBV27 with TRBJ2-6; no clear D gene. The specimen sequenced was blood, either unsorted or a sorted T cell fraction (not recorded which). The DNA of the CDR3 is TGTGCCAGCAGCACGACTGGGGCCAACGTCCTGACTTTC. Translated, it gives CASSTTGANVLTF.